Below, 29 T cell receptor beta chains from the same sample are listed, as sequenced in a study of T cells of healthy individuals. TCRdb analysed the 5' RACE reads with MiXCR anew, one entry per CDR3 protein. Of about 96,000 distinct CDR3 sequences in the sample, approximately 16% are singletons; the top ten hold about 6.2%. The receptors derive from a human donor in good health.

The rearrangement joins TRBV7-2 to TRBJ1-5; 7 nucleotides match TRBD1. In germline, CDR1 is SGHTA, CDR2 FQGNSA. Germline trimming cut 1 base from V and 6 bases from J; bases unmatched to any gene: 0. This CDR3 contains 13 residues. The chain's CDR3 is CASSLGQGQPQHF. CDR3 DNA: TGTGCCAGCAGCTTAGGACAGGGTCAGCCCCAGCATTTT.

There are a few counts of this clonotype. DNA for the CDR3: TGTGCCAGCAATAGCGGGGGGACGGGAACAGATACGCAGTATTTT. Protein product: CASNSGGTGTDTQYF. The chain carries TRBV28 and TRBJ2-3; the match to TRBD2 covers 10 bases. Germline lookup yields CDR1 MDHEN and CDR2 SYDVKM. This CDR3 contains 15 residues. V lost 7 bases and J lost 3; bases outside the gene matches: 7.

This sequence joins TRBV24-1 and TRBJ1-4; no clear D gene. Germline loops: CDR1 KGHDR, CDR2 SFDVKD. V lost 4 bases and J lost 7, with 12 bases in between. There are 14 residues in the CDR3. CDR3 sequence (DNA): TGTGCCACCAGTGACTCAGAGTGGGGTGAAAAACTGTTTTTT. It yields the protein CATSDSEWGEKLFF.

The V gene is TRBV3-1, the J gene TRBJ2-5, with D possibly TRBD2 on 5 matching bases. This CDR3 has 16 residues. The V and J ends lost 3 bases and 7 bases respectively, with 21 bases between them. The germline V gene has CDR1 LGHDT and CDR2 YNNKEL (reference sequence). CDR3 amino acids: CASSHASSRPKATQYF. DNA of the CDR3: TGTGCCAGCAGCCATGCCTCTAGCAGACCCAAGGCGACCCAGTACTTC.

The chain couples TRBV9 to TRBJ2-1; 8 bases are a match to TRBD2. CDR3 size: 15 residues. The V gene end was trimmed by 2 bases and the J gene end by 4 bases; junction bases not matched to a gene: 5. Germline assignment: CDR1 SGDLS and CDR2 YYNGEE. In DNA, the CDR3 is TGTGCCAGCAGCGTCCTCCTAGCGGGTTACAATGAGCAGTTCTTC. As protein: CASSVLLAGYNEQFF.

A few counts support this clonotype. CDR3 in amino acids: CSAFPDGTGGGNEQFF. The DNA for the CDR3 is TGCAGTGCGTTTCCGGACGGGACAGGGGGTGGAAATGAGCAGTTCTTC. This sequence joins TRBV20-1 and TRBJ2-1; 11 bases map to TRBD1. V trimming: 6 bases; J trimming: 7 bases; junction bases outside the gene matches: 14. The CDR3 sequence is 16 residues long. Germline assignment: CDR1 DFQATT and CDR2 SNEGSKA (reference sequence).

The V gene is TRBV7-2, the J gene TRBJ1-5; D is ambiguous. V was shortened by 1 base and J by 0 bases, with 7 bases between the two germline ends. The CDR3 runs to 15 residues. Germline V gene data show CDR1 as SGHTA and CDR2 as FQGNSA. This chain's CDR3 is CASSLVWGSNQPQHF. CDR3 nucleotide sequence: TGTGCCAGCAGCTTAGTGTGGGGTAGCAATCAGCCCCAGCATTTT.

In its sample, this clonotype was seen many times. DNA of the CDR3: TGTGCCAGCAGCCAAGCCAGGGAAGAAAAACTGTTTTTT. Translated, it gives CASSQAREEKLFF. The chain carries TRBV14 and TRBJ1-4, with D perhaps matching TRBD1 (5 bases). V was shortened by 1 base and J by 8 bases, with 8 bases between the two germline ends. The CDR3 runs 13 residues. Germline CDR1 and CDR2: SGHDN and FVKESK.

Turning to this clonotype: One base away lies a much larger clone, so this may be a sequencing read error. No conserved phenylalanine or tryptophan is present at the end of the CDR3, so a read error is the likely explanation. This rearrangement joins TRBV4-1 to TRBJ2-7; the D is unclear. V was pared by 1 base and J by 3 bases, with 16 bases between. From germline, CDR1 is MGHRA and CDR2 YSYEKL. The CDR3 extends over 16 amino acids. CDR3 loop: CASSQGPVPSFYEQYL. CDR3 DNA: TGCGCCAGCAGCCAAGGACCAGTCCCCTCTTTCTACGAGCAGTACCTC.

CDR3 in amino acids: CASSRGGKDEQYF. The CDR3 nucleotides read TGCGCCAGCAGCCGGGGAGGGAAGGACGAGCAGTACTTC. The chain uses TRBV5-1 and TRBJ2-7, with TRBD2 identical over 7 bases. The V and J ends lost 4 bases and 5 bases, in that order; junction bases with no gene match: 6. The germline gives CDR1 SGHRS, CDR2 YFSETQ. The length of the CDR3 is 13 residues.

This clonotype was observed a handful of times. J is TRBJ2-1 and V is TRBV6-5; 11 bases align to TRBD2. V shed 7 bases and J 6 bases; nucleotides not matched to a gene: 14. CDR1 and CDR2 (germline): MNHEY, SVGAGI. The CDR3 is 17 residues long. Here the CDR3 DNA reads TGTGCCAGCACCAGGCGGGGGACTAGCGGTCCCCCCAATGAGCAGTTCTTC. It translates to CASTRRGTSGPPNEQFF.

This clonotype has just a few counts. The rearrangement uses TRBV7-8 and TRBJ2-1; 9 bases map to TRBD2. This CDR3 contains 14 residues. The germline CDR1 and CDR2 sequences are SGHVS and FQNEAQ. V was pared by 6 bases and J by 4 bases, with 4 bases of the junction left unmatched. Here the CDR3 DNA reads TGTGCCAGCAGTGTAGCGGGGGTGTACAATGAGCAGTTCTTC. Residues: CASSVAGVYNEQFF.

This clonotype was found many times. The CDR3 DNA reads TGCGCCAGCAGCCAAGAGGTACACGATAATTCACCCCTCCACTTT. Translating gives CASSQEVHDNSPLHF. The genes are TRBV4-3 and TRBJ1-6; no definite D call. The V end was cut by 0 bases, the J end by 5 bases, with 8 bases between. The CDR3 length is 15 residues. The V gene's germline CDR1 is LGHNA and CDR2 YSLEER.

This clonotype was picked up a small number of times. V and J are TRBV2 and TRBJ2-3, with D possibly being TRBD1 (5 bases). Germline V gene data show CDR1 as SNHLY and CDR2 as FYNNEI. The CDR3 runs to 14 residues. V was cut by 5 bases and J by 2 bases, with 11 bases left in between. In nucleotides, the CDR3 is TGTGCCAGCAGTAAAGACAGTTACACAGATACGCAGTATTTT. Translation gives CASSKDSYTDTQYF.

The chain couples TRBV5-6 to TRBJ2-4, with no clear D. Per germline, CDR1 SGHDT and CDR2 YYEEEE. CDR3 size: 15 residues. The ends were cut back, 4 bases at V and 0 bases at J, with 11 bases in the middle. The CDR3 region is CASSVRPLAKNIQYF. The CDR3 nucleotides are TGTGCCAGCAGCGTCCGTCCGTTAGCCAAAAACATTCAGTACTTC.

This clonotype was seen at least ten times. The rearrangement uses TRBV4-3 and TRBJ2-6; perhaps D is TRBD1 or TRBD2 (5 bases each). Trimming removed 0 bases from V and 0 bases from J, with 6 bases in between. The CDR3 is made up of 16 amino acids. Looked up from germline, CDR1 is LGHNA and CDR2 is YSLEER. In DNA, the CDR3 is TGCGCCAGCAGCCAAGAGGGGACCTCTGGGGCCAACGTCCTGACTTTC. It is translated as CASSQEGTSGANVLTF.

There are a few counts of this clonotype. This chain joins TRBV20-1 and TRBJ2-3; D is perhaps TRBD1 or TRBD2 (6 bases each). The CDR3 spans 13 residues. Trimming stripped 1 base from V and 4 bases from J, with 9 bases between. CDR1 is DFQATT and CDR2 is SNEGSKA in the germline V gene (reference sequence). CDR3 in amino acids: CSARGGAADTQYF. The DNA of the CDR3 is TGCAGTGCTAGAGGGGGGGCCGCAGATACGCAGTATTTT.

This clonotype was picked up a small number of times. The chain couples TRBV4-3 to TRBJ2-2, with a possible D match to TRBD2 (5 bases). There are 16 residues in the CDR3. Trimming removed 0 bases from V and 6 bases from J, with 14 bases in between. CDR1 LGHNA and CDR2 YSLEER come from the germline V gene. This CDR3 is CASSQELVVVSGELFF. The DNA of the CDR3 is TGCGCCAGCAGCCAAGAACTAGTGGTGGTCTCCGGGGAGCTGTTTTTT.

This clonotype was seen more than once but under ten times. The chain is built from TRBV20-1 and TRBJ2-2; 8 nucleotides match TRBD2. The CDR3 is 16 residues long. Losses at the gene ends were 0 bases for V and 7 bases for J; bases not matched to a gene: 10. Germline lookup yields CDR1 DFQATT and CDR2 SNEGSKA (reference sequence). CDR3 sequence reads: CSARDRGSGEVGELFF. The CDR3 region has the DNA TGCAGTGCTAGAGATCGGGGTAGCGGGGAAGTCGGGGAGCTGTTTTTT.

The chain carries TRBV5-1 and TRBJ2-1; D uncertain. CDR1 and CDR2 from the germline V gene are SGHRS and YFSETQ. CDR3 length: 12 residues. Between the trimmed V and J ends, which lost 7 bases and 10 bases, there was a span of 15 bases. The CDR3 reads CASRRILGEQFF. The CDR3, as DNA: TGCGCCAGCCGAAGGATCCTGGGGGAGCAGTTCTTC.

The chain employs TRBV6-1 and TRBJ2-7; 8 positions agree with TRBD1. Germline V CDR1 and CDR2: MNHNS, SASEGT. With V trimmed by 2 bases and J by 5 bases, 8 bases remained unmatched. There are 15 residues in the CDR3. The CDR3 coding sequence is TGTGCCAGCAGTGAAATGCAGGGGGCATACGACGAGCAGTACTTC. Translation: CASSEMQGAYDEQYF.

The chain has TRBV5-6 and TRBJ2-6, with D unresolved. Germline values: CDR1 SGHDT, CDR2 YYEEEE. CDR3 length: 16 residues. The ends were cut back, 0 bases at V and 2 bases at J, with 9 bases in the middle. CDR3 sequence: CASSLGFGPGANVLTF. CDR3 in DNA: TGTGCCAGCAGCTTGGGCTTTGGCCCTGGGGCCAACGTCCTGACTTTC. The whole variable domain, filled in from reference TRBV5-6 and TRBJ2-6, reads DAGVTQSPTHLIKTRGQQVTLRCSPKSGHDTVSWYQQALGQGPQFIFQYYEEEERQRGNFPDRFSGHQFPNYSSELNVNALLLGDSALYLCASSLGFGPGANVLTFGAGSRLTVL.

This clonotype has only a few counts. This chain uses TRBV2 with TRBJ2-2; weak D call: TRBD2 (6 bases). Trimming shortened V by 9 bases and J by 7 bases, and 12 bases separated the two germline ends. There are 12 residues in the CDR3. Looked up from germline, CDR1 is SNHLY and CDR2 is FYNNEI. The CDR3 sequence: CASTGEVGELFF. The CDR3 bases are TGTGCCAGTACCGGGGAGGTCGGGGAGCTGTTTTTT.

This clonotype has just a few counts. This chain connects TRBV7-9 to TRBJ2-1, with D possibly matching TRBD1 (6 bases). The V gene lost 5 bases and the J gene lost 12 bases, with 14 bases spanning the gap. CDR3 length: 12 residues. CDR1 is SEHNR, CDR2 FQNEAQ, per germline (reference sequence). The CDR3 loop is CASSPDRLAQFF. The CDR3 bases are TGTGCCAGCAGCCCTGACAGGTTAGCGCAGTTCTTC.

This clonotype came up a few times. The chain uses TRBV6-2 or TRBV6-3 and TRBJ1-5, with 7 nucleotides matching TRBD1. This CDR3 spans 16 amino acids. After removal of 2 bases from V and 4 bases from J, the junction contained 8 bases not matched to a gene. Germline V gene lookup returns CDR1 MNHEY and CDR2 SVGEGT. CDR3 bases: TGTGCCAGCAGTTACCACAGGGGTGGTGGGAATCAGCCCCAGCATTTT. This sequence encodes CASSYHRGGGNQPQHF.

The chain links TRBV12-3 or TRBV12-4 to TRBJ1-1, with no clear D. The CDR3 sequence is 14 residues long. V lost 7 bases to trimming and J lost 1 base, with 13 bases between them. The CDR3 sequence: CASNLEGTNTEAFF. CDR3 in DNA: TGTGCCAGCAACCTAGAGGGAACGAACACTGAAGCTTTCTTT.

This clonotype was recorded many times. V and J are TRBV15 and TRBJ2-3; D remains ambiguous. V was shortened by 1 base and J by 4 bases, with 15 bases between the two germline ends. The length of the CDR3 is 16 residues. Germline CDR1 LNHNV, CDR2 YYDKDF (reference sequence). In DNA, the CDR3 is TGTGCCACCAGCAGAGGACTCTCACGGAAGGCAGATACGCAGTATTTT. Encoded protein: CATSRGLSRKADTQYF.

The gene calls are TRBV6-6 and TRBJ2-5, with D tentatively TRBD1 (5 bases). The CDR3 covers 13 residues. Germline lookup yields CDR1 MNHNY and CDR2 SVGAGI (reference sequence). The ends were cut back, 10 bases at V and 2 bases at J, with 14 bases in the middle. The CDR3 DNA is TGTGCCACGACCCAACAGGCTCAAGAGACCCAGTACTTC. Translated: CATTQQAQETQYF.

This clonotype was counted a few times. The chain employs TRBV9 and TRBJ1-1; no firm D call. Germline V gene data show CDR1 as SGDLS and CDR2 as YYNGEE. Trimming pared 4 bases from V and 1 base from J, leaving 11 bases between. The CDR3 covers 14 residues. The chain's CDR3 is CASSPTVQNTEAFF. The DNA of the CDR3 is TGTGCCAGCAGCCCGACGGTACAGAACACTGAAGCTTTCTTT.